This T cell receptor beta chain was captured in a study of Tregs in tolerant kidney transplant recipients. About the study: A 3-day belatacept mixed lymphocyte reaction, sometimes plus 5-day graft donor restimulation, preceded CD4+CD25+CD127- sorting.

Germline V lookup: CDR1 SGHNT, CDR2 YENEEA. CDR3 length: 13 residues. V lost 4 bases and J lost 7, with 14 bases in between. General observations from the study: The small number of patients limits these findings pending further validation.

Sequencing used immunoSEQ multiplex PCR; TCRdb keeps in-frame clones, though not all of them. There are 15,000 to 20,000 clones in the sample; about 57% occur only once, and about 3.5% lies in the top ten. Concerning this clone: What it binds is not known.

The rearrangement uses TRBV11-3 and TRBJ2-7; TRBD2 might be the D (6 bases). Input material: Tregs from blood cultured with allogeneic cells. The receptor was derived from a human donor in good health. CDR3 residues: CASSSTRAGEQYF. CDR3 bases: TGTGCCAGCAGCTCGACTAGGGCGGGGGAGCAGTACTTC.